One and the same sample provided the 27 T cell receptor beta chains below, sequenced in a study of blood T cell repertoires in COVID-19. The data were produced by immunoSEQ multiplex PCR, yet TCRdb's version contains in-frame clones alone and is incomplete. This repertoire shows 20,000 or so clones, about nine tenths found once; its top ten account for 5%. Source material: PBMCs or T cells enriched from blood (not recorded which). These receptors were obtained from a woman in her twenties or thirties who had recovered from COVID-19.

This rearrangement joins TRBV2 to TRBJ2-1; 11 bases align to TRBD2. Germline loops: CDR1 SNHLY, CDR2 FYNNEI. The CDR3 covers 14 residues. The ends lost 10 bases at V and 4 bases at J; junction bases unmatched: 6. For the CDR3, the DNA is TGTGCCACCTCGGGACTAGCGGAATACAATGAGCAGTTCTTC. It specifies CATSGLAEYNEQFF.

Here the CDR3 reads CSVSPGQNQPQHF. The CDR3 bases are TGCAGCGTGTCGCCAGGACAGAATCAGCCCCAGCATTTT. The rearrangement links TRBV29-1 to TRBJ1-5; D is perhaps TRBD1 (6 bases). The V gene lost 6 bases and the J gene lost 4 bases, with 13 bases spanning the gap. Germline lookup yields CDR1 SQVTM and CDR2 ANQGSEA. The CDR3 runs to 13 residues.

The V and J genes are TRBV4-1 and TRBJ2-7, with 8 bases fitting TRBD1. After removal of 0 bases from V and 0 bases from J, the junction contained 13 bases not matched to a gene. The CDR3 has 19 amino acids. The V gene's germline CDR1 is MGHRA and CDR2 YSYEKL. This CDR3 is CASSQDAGGVDPSSYEQYF. The DNA for the CDR3 is TGCGCCAGCAGCCAAGATGCAGGGGGCGTTGACCCGAGCTCCTACGAGCAGTACTTC.

The chain is built from TRBV2 and TRBJ1-1; the match to TRBD1 covers 8 bases. The germline gives CDR1 SNHLY, CDR2 FYNNEI. CDR3 length: 13 amino acids. V trimming: 3 bases; J trimming: 5 bases; junction bases outside the gene matches: 2. CDR3 protein: CASSDQGATEAFF. CDR3 in DNA: TGTGCCAGCAGTGATCAGGGGGCGACTGAAGCTTTCTTT.

The V call is TRBV15, the J call TRBJ1-2; possible D gene TRBD1, 5 bases. Trimming cost V 0 bases and J 4 bases, with 12 bases left between them. CDR3 length: 15 amino acids. Germline V gives CDR1 LNHNV, CDR2 YYDKDF (reference sequence). DNA for the CDR3: TGTGCCACCAGCAGAGATAGACAGTTCCCCTATGGCTACACCTTC. Residues: CATSRDRQFPYGYTF.

The chain is built from TRBV3-1 (or the pseudogene TRBV3-2) and TRBJ2-1; weak D call: TRBD1 (6 bases). The CDR3 is made up of 14 amino acids. The V gene's germline CDR1 is LGHDT and CDR2 YNNKEL (reference sequence). Trimming left V 3 bases short and J 7 bases short, with 13 bases between. Here the CDR3 reads CASSQGAGRNEQFF. The CDR3 DNA sequence: TGTGCCAGCAGCCAGGGGGCCGGTAGGAATGAGCAGTTCTTC.

The chain has TRBV19 and TRBJ1-5; no firm D call. The CDR3 is made up of 12 amino acids. V lost 0 bases to trimming and J lost 7 bases, with 4 bases between them. From germline, CDR1 is LNHDA and CDR2 SQIVND (reference sequence). CDR3 nucleotide sequence: TGTGCCAGTAGTATAGAAGCGCAGCCCCAGCATTTT. Translating gives CASSIEAQPQHF.

The chain combines TRBV7-2 with TRBJ1-6, with D tentatively TRBD1 (6 bases). CDR3 length: 17 residues. The V gene's germline CDR1 is SGHTA and CDR2 FQGNSA. The V end was cut by 3 bases, the J end by 7 bases, with 19 bases between. CDR3: CASSLQAQGTRNSPLHF. CDR3 sequence (DNA): TGTGCCAGCAGCTTGCAAGCACAGGGAACGAGGAATTCACCCCTCCACTTT.

The chain joins TRBV5-1 to TRBJ2-7; 11 positions match TRBD2. Unmatched junction bases numbered 6, after V lost 0 bases and J lost 4 bases. There are 16 residues in the CDR3. Germline V gene sequence: CDR1 SGHRS, CDR2 YFSETQ. The CDR3 DNA is TGCGCCAGCAGCTTGGGACTAGCGGGGCCATATTACGAGCAGTACTTC. Translation: CASSLGLAGPYYEQYF.

CDR3: CATSRDLGQGGVGYTF. The CDR3 DNA is TGTGCCACCAGCAGAGATCTAGGACAGGGAGGAGTTGGCTACACCTTC. V usage is TRBV15 and J usage is TRBJ1-2, with 8 bases lining up with TRBD1. The V gene's germline CDR1 is LNHNV and CDR2 YYDKDF (reference sequence). V shed 0 bases and J 7 bases; nucleotides not matched to a gene: 10. The CDR3 totals 16 residues.

The rearrangement links TRBV5-1 to TRBJ1-2; TRBD1 agrees at 7 bases. The V and J ends lost 0 bases and 4 bases, in that order; junction bases with no gene match: 6. Germline V gene lookup returns CDR1 SGHRS and CDR2 YFSETQ. This CDR3 has 15 residues. The CDR3 DNA is TGCGCCAGCAGCTTGGATGGGGACAGAGTCTATGGCTACACCTTC. Its protein is CASSLDGDRVYGYTF.

This clone was detected once. CDR3 amino acids: CASSLRGGYTF. CDR3 nucleotides: TGTGCCAGCAGCTTACGGGGTGGCTACACCTTC. V gene TRBV7-2 combines with J gene TRBJ1-2; no reliable D call. Looked up from germline, CDR1 is SGHTA and CDR2 is FQGNSA. V was clipped by 2 bases and J by 7 bases, with 5 bases between them. The length of the CDR3 is 11 residues.

J is TRBJ2-1 and V is TRBV7-2; TRBD2 is a possible D gene (5 bases). Germline V lookup: CDR1 SGHTA, CDR2 FQGNSA. The germline V and J ends were trimmed by 1 base and 9 bases, with 13 bases remaining between them. The CDR3 runs 14 residues. The CDR3: CASSLELAEAEQFF. CDR3 nucleotide sequence: TGTGCCAGCAGCTTAGAGCTTGCGGAGGCTGAGCAGTTCTTC.

V gene TRBV28 combines with J gene TRBJ2-1; possibly TRBD1 for D (5 bases). The CDR3 runs to 11 residues. Trimming pared 8 bases from V and 9 bases from J, leaving 11 bases between. The germline V gene encodes CDR1 MDHEN and CDR2 SYDVKM. The CDR3 sequence: CASLIRGEQFF. Written as DNA, the CDR3 is TGTGCCAGCCTGATTAGGGGTGAGCAGTTCTTC.

The chain is built from TRBV7-9 and TRBJ2-7; D possibly corresponds to TRBD1 (6 bases). V lost 4 bases, J lost 6 bases, and 10 bases lay in between. This CDR3 is built from 12 residues. Germline V gene lookup returns CDR1 SEHNR and CDR2 FQNEAQ (reference sequence). This CDR3 reads CASSSGQVEQYF. As DNA, the CDR3 is TGTGCCAGCAGCTCGGGACAAGTCGAGCAGTACTTC.

The genes are TRBV7-2 and TRBJ2-5; 9 bases agree with TRBD2. The CDR3 totals 15 residues. Germline V gene sequence: CDR1 SGHTA, CDR2 FQGNSA. V was pared by 3 bases and J by 5 bases, with 7 bases of the junction left unmatched. The CDR3: CASSFGLAGTETQYF. The CDR3 coding sequence is TGTGCCAGCAGCTTTGGGCTAGCGGGGACGGAGACCCAGTACTTC.

The V and J genes are TRBV6-4 and TRBJ2-2, with D perhaps matching TRBD2 (6 bases). CDR3 length: 13 residues. Trimming left V 6 bases short and J 6 bases short, with 11 bases between. Per the germline V gene, CDR1 is MRHNA and CDR2 is SNTAGT. Here the CDR3 DNA reads TGTGCCAGCAGAGGCGGGGACTCCGGGGAGCTGTTTTTT. It encodes CASRGGDSGELFF.

This clone appeared a single time. The V gene is TRBV28, the J gene TRBJ2-7, with 9 bases matching TRBD1. The CDR3 sequence is 15 residues long. With V trimmed by 2 bases and J by 6 bases, 8 bases remained unmatched. CDR1 and CDR2 (germline): MDHEN, SYDVKM. CDR3: CASSLPGRTGAEQYF. The CDR3 coding sequence is TGTGCCAGCAGTTTACCCGGTAGGACAGGGGCCGAGCAGTACTTC.

The rearrangement uses TRBV9 and TRBJ2-3; 8 positions agree with TRBD2. Trimming took 3 bases from V and 4 from J; bases not matched to a gene: 4. Germline assignment: CDR1 SGDLS and CDR2 YYNGEE. The CDR3 sequence is 14 residues long. The CDR3, as DNA: TGTGCCAGCAGCGCCGGCGGGGGGCCAGATACGCAGTATTTT. Protein: CASSAGGGPDTQYF.

J is TRBJ1-2 and V is TRBV12-3 or TRBV12-4; 7 nucleotides agree with TRBD1. With 3 bases clipped from V and 6 bases from J, the junction kept 4 bases outside the gene matches. The CDR3 runs to 13 residues. This CDR3 reads CASSLRQGDGYTF. In DNA form, the CDR3 reads TGTGCCAGCAGTTTGCGCCAGGGGGATGGCTACACCTTC.

This clone was counted between two and nine times. The V call is TRBV18, the J call TRBJ1-1; possible D gene TRBD1, 5 bases. There are 13 residues in the CDR3. In germline, CDR1 is KGHSH, CDR2 LQKENI. V gave up 3 bases and J gave up 1 base, with 6 bases separating them. The CDR3 here is CASSPGGNTEAFF. The CDR3 nucleotides are TGTGCCAGCTCACCCGGGGGGAACACTGAAGCTTTCTTT.

The chain has TRBV4-3 and TRBJ1-6, with TRBD1 as a possible D gene (5 bases). CDR1 is LGHNA, CDR2 YSLEER, per germline. This CDR3 spans 12 amino acids. V lost 1 base, J lost 13 bases, and 8 bases lay in between. CDR3 sequence: CASSQGGGPLHF. The DNA for the CDR3 is TGCGCCAGCAGCCAAGGGGGGGGGCCCCTCCACTTT.

This clone appeared a single time. The DNA of the CDR3 is TGTGCCAGCAGGGACAGATGGGACCTCCACTTT. Translating gives CASRDRWDLHF. This chain uses TRBV21-1 with TRBJ1-6; the table's D call, TRBD1, was not checked against the DNA. TRBV21-1 is shown as a pseudogene. The CDR3 is made up of 11 amino acids.

The rearrangement uses TRBV2 and TRBJ1-2; D uncertain. From germline, CDR1 is SNHLY and CDR2 FYNNEI. V was pared by 5 bases and J by 6 bases, with 7 bases between. The CDR3 has 11 amino acids. The CDR3, as DNA: TGTGCCAGCAGTAGTCGGGATGGCTACACCTTC. This encodes CASSSRDGYTF.

The CDR3 sequence: CASSLQVRVMNTGELFF. The CDR3 DNA follows: TGCGCCAGCAGCTTGCAAGTTCGGGTGATGAACACCGGGGAGCTGTTTTTT. V usage is TRBV5-1 and J usage is TRBJ2-2; D remains unclear. V was trimmed by 1 base and J by 1 base, leaving 14 bases between them. CDR3 size: 17 residues. Germline CDR1 SGHRS, CDR2 YFSETQ.

The V call is TRBV7-2, the J call TRBJ2-1; 9 positions match TRBD2. The germline gives CDR1 SGHTA, CDR2 FQGNSA. Trimming at V came to 1 base and at J to 6 bases, leaving 13 bases not matched to a gene. The CDR3 runs to 18 residues. CDR3 sequence: CASSLVAIAGGAINEQFF. The CDR3 coding sequence is TGTGCCAGCAGCTTAGTTGCGATTGCGGGGGGGGCTATCAATGAGCAGTTCTTC. The variable domain in full, with the rest retrieved from reference TRBV7-2 and TRBJ2-1, is GAGVSQSPSNKVTEKGKDVELRCDPISGHTALYWYRQSLGQGLEFLIYFQGNSAPDKSGLPSDRFSAERTGGSVSTLTIQRTQQEDSAVYLCASSLVAIAGGAINEQFFGPGTRLTVL.

This chain joins TRBV2 and TRBJ2-3; the match to TRBD2 covers 8 bases. The CDR3 consists of 16 residues. V shed 1 base and J 3 bases; nucleotides not matched to a gene: 6. CDR1 and CDR2 (germline): SNHLY, FYNNEI. The CDR3 sequence: CASSEGRGAQTDTQYF. The CDR3 region has the DNA TGTGCCAGCAGTGAAGGGCGGGGGGCGCAGACAGATACGCAGTATTTT.